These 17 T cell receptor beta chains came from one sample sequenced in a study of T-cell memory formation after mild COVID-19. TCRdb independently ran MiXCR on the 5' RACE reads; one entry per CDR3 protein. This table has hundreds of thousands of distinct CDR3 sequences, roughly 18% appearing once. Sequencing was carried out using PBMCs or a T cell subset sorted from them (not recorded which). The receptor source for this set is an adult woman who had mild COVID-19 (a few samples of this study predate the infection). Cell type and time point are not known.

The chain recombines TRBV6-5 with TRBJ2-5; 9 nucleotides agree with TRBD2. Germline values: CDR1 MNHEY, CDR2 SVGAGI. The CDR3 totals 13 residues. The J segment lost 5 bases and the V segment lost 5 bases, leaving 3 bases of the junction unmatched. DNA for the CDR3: TGTGCCAGCAGTCGGACTAGCGTGGAGACCCAGTACTTC. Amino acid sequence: CASSRTSVETQYF.

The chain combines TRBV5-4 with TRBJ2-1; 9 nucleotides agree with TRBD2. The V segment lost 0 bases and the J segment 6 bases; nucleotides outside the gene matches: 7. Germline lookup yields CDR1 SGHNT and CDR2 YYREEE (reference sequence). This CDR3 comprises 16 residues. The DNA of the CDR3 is TGTGCCAGCAGCTTGGCCCGGCTAGCGGGGACCAATGAGCAGTTCTTC. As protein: CASSLARLAGTNEQFF.

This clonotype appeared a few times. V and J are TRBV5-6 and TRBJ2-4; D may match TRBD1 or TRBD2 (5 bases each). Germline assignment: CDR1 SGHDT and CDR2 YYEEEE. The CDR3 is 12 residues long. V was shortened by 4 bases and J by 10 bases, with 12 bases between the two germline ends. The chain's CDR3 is CASSERWGIQYF. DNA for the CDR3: TGTGCCAGCAGCGAACGATGGGGGATTCAGTACTTC.

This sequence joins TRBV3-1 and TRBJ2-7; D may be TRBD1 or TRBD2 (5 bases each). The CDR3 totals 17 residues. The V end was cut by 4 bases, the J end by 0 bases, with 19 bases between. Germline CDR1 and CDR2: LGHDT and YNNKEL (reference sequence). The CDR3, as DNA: TGTGCCAGCAGCCCCCGACCGATATGGGGGAGCTCCTACGAGCAGTACTTC. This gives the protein CASSPRPIWGSSYEQYF.

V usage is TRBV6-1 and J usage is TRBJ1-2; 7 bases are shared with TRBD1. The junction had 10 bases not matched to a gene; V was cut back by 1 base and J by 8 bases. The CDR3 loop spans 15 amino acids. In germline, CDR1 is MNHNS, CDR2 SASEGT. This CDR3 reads CASSEGQGDGRGYTF. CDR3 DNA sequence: TGTGCCAGCAGTGAAGGGCAGGGGGACGGGAGAGGCTACACCTTC.

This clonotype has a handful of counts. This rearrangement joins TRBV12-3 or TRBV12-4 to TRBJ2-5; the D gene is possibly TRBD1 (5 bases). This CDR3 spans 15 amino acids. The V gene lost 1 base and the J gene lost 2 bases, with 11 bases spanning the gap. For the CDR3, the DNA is TGTGCCAGCAGTTTAGGAAAGACAGAGCAAGAGACCCAGTACTTC. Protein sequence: CASSLGKTEQETQYF.

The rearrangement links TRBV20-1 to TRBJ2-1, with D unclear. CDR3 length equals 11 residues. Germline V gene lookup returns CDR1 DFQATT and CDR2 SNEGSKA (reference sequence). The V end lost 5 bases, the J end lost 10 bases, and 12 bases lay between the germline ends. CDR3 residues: CSAHRQLEQFF. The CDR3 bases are TGCAGTGCTCACCGACAATTGGAGCAGTTCTTC.

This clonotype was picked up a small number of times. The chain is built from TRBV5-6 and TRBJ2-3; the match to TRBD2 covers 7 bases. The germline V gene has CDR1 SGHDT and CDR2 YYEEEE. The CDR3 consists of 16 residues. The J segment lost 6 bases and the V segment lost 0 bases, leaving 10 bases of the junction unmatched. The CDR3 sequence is CASSLALREREDTQYF. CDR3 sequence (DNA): TGTGCCAGCAGCTTGGCCCTGCGGGAGAGAGAGGATACGCAGTATTTT.

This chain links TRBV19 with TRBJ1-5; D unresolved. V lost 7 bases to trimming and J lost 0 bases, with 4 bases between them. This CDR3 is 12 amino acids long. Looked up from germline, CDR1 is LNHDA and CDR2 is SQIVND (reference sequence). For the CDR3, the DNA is TGTGCCAGTACCGGTAGCAATCAGCCCCAGCATTTT. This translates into CASTGSNQPQHF.

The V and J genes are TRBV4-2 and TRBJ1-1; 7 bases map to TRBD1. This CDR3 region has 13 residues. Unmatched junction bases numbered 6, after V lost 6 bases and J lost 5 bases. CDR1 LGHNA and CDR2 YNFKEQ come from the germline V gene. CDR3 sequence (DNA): TGTGCCAGCAGTCGGGACAGCCAAACTGAAGCTTTCTTT. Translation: CASSRDSQTEAFF.

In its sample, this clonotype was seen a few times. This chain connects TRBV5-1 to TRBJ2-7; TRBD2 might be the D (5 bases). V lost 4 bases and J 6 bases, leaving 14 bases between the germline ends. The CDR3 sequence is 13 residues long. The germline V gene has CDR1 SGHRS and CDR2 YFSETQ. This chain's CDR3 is CASSRDSGSEQYF. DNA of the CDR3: TGCGCCAGCAGCCGGGATTCGGGCTCCGAGCAGTACTTC.

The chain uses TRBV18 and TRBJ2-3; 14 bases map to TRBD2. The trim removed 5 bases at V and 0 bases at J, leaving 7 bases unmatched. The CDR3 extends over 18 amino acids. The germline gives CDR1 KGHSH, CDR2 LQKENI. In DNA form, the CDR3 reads TGTGCCAGCTCATACCCGGGACTAGCGGGGGTTAGCACAGATACGCAGTATTTT. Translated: CASSYPGLAGVSTDTQYF.

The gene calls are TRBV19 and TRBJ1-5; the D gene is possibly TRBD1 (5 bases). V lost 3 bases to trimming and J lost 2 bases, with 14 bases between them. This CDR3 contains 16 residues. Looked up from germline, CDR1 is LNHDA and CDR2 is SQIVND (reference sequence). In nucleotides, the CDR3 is TGTGCCAGTAGTATGTGGGCCCCGGGGGGCAATCAGCCCCAGCATTTT. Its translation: CASSMWAPGGNQPQHF.

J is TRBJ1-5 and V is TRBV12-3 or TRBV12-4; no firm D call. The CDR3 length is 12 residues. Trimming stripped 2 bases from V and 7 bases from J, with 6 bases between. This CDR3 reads CASSLYRQPQHF. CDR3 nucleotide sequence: TGTGCCAGCAGTTTATATCGGCAGCCCCAGCATTTT.

CDR3 region: CASSTGTSIAEQFF. CDR3 in DNA: TGTGCCAGCAGCACCGGTACTAGTATCGCCGAGCAGTTCTTC. The rearrangement joins TRBV5-5 to TRBJ2-1; the D gene is possibly TRBD2 (5 bases). CDR1 and CDR2 from the germline V gene are SGHKS and YYEKEE (reference sequence). The CDR3 loop spans 14 amino acids. The ends were cut back, 4 bases at V and 10 bases at J, with 18 bases in the middle.

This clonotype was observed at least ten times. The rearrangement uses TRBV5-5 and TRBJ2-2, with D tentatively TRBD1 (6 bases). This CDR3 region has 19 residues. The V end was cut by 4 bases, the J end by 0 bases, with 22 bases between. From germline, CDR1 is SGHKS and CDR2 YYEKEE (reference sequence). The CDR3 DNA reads TGTGCCAGCAGCCCAAAGGTCCAGTCAGGGGAAGCGAACACCGGGGAGCTGTTTTTT. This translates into CASSPKVQSGEANTGELFF.

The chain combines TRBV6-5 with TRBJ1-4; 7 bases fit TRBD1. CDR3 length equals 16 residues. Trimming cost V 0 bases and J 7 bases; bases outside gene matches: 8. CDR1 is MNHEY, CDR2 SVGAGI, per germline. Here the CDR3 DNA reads TGTGCCAGCAGTTACTCCGGAGGGGGCGAGGGTGAAAAACTGTTTTTT. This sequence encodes CASSYSGGGEGEKLFF.